The clone carrying this TCR beta chain was seen at least ten times. Preparation of the TCRbeta library used unique molecular identifiers. In TCRdb, the PCR reads were re-called with MiXCR into one record per CDR3 protein. This sample yields 500,000 or so distinct CDR3 sequences, of which over 9.5% are seen a single time; approximately 14% belongs to the top ten. Germline V gene lookup returns CDR1 SGHTA and CDR2 FQGTGA. CDR3 length: 16 amino acids. V dropped 2 bases and J dropped 1; count of bases not matched to a gene: 6. This entry is derived from a study of T-cell reconstitution after alpha-beta-depleted transplantation in children.

The material sequenced was PBMCs, mostly from graft donor cells, taken 180 days after TCRalphabeta/CD19-depleted stem cell transplant. This TCR derives from a female patient aged 2-15 years who had a stem cell transplant for aplastic anemia, so the T cells may come from the graft donor. V usage is TRBV7-3 and J usage is TRBJ2-7, with 9 bases lining up with TRBD1. The CDR3 nucleotides read TGTGCCAGCAGCTTACAGGGACAGGGCAAATCCTACGAGCAGTACTTC. Translation gives CASSLQGQGKSYEQYF.